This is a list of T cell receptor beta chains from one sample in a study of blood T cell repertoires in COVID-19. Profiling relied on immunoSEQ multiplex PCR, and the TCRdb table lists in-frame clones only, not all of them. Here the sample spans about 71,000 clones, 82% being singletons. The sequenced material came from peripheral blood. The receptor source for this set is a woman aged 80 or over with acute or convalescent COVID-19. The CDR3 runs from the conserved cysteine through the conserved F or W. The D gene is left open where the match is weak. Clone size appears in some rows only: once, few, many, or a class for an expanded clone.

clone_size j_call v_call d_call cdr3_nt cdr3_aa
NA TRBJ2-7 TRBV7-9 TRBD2 TGTGCCAGCAGTGGGACTAGCGGGAGGGAAGTGTCGAGCGAGCAGTACTTC CASSGTSGREVSSEQYF
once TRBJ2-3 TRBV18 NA TGTGCCAGCTCACTACTACAGGGCTCAGATACGCAATATTTT CASSLLQGSDTQYF
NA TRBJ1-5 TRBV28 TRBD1 TGTGCCAGCAGTTCGGGACAGGTCGGGGAGCCCCAGCATTTT CASSSGQVGEPQHF
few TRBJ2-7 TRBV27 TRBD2 TGTGCCAGCAGCTATACCGGGACTAGGACCTACGAGCAGTACTTC CASSYTGTRTYEQYF
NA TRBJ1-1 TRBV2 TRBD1 TGTGCCAGCAGGAGAAAGACAGGGGGAGATACTGAAGCTTTCTTT CASRRKTGGDTEAFF
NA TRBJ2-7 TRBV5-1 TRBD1 TGCGCCAGCAGCCCCATCGGGACAGGGGTGAGTGAGCAGTACTTC CASSPIGTGVSEQYF
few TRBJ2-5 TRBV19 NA TGTGCCAGTAGTATAGATGGAGGGAAGCAGACCCAGTACTTC CASSIDGGKQTQYF
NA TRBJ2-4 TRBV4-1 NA TGCGCCAGCAGCCAAGATATCGAGTGGTTCCCGTACTTC CASSQDIEWFPYF
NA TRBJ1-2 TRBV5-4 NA TGTGCCAGCAGCCCCGGGACACAACGTGGCTACACCTTC CASSPGTQRGYTF
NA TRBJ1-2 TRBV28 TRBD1 TGTGCCAGCAAACTCGGGACAGCAGCTAACTATGGCTACACCTTC CASKLGTAANYGYTF
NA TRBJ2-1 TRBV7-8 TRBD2 TGTGCCAGCAGCTCTTATAGCGGGAGGCACAATGAGCAGTTCTTC CASSSYSGRHNEQFF
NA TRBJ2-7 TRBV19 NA TGTGCCAGTAGAACGTTAGCGGAGTCCTACGAGCAGTACTTC CASRTLAESYEQYF
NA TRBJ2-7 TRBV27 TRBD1 TGTGCCAGCAGTCGCCCCAAACCTACAGGGGTGCACGAGCAGTACTTC CASSRPKPTGVHEQYF
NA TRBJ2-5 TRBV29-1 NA TGCAGCGTTGAATATGGACAGCAAGAGACCCAGTACTTC CSVEYGQQETQYF
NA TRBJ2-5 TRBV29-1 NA TGCAGCACAACTAGGTCAGAGACCCAGTACTTC CSTTRSETQYF
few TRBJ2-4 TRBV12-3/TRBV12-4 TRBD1 TGTGCCAGCAGCCCAAGACAGGGTGGCATTCAGTACTTC CASSPRQGGIQYF
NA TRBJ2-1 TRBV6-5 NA TGTGCCAGCAGCCGGGACTCCTACAATGAGCAGTTCTTC CASSRDSYNEQFF
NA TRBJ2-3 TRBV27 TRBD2 TGTGCCAGCCAACTAGCGGCTAGCACAGATACGCAGTATTTT CASQLAASTDTQYF
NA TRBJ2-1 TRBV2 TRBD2 TGTGCCAGCAGTTCACGACTAGCGGGAATAAACAATGAGCAGTTCTTC CASSSRLAGINNEQFF
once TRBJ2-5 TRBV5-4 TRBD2 TGTGCCAGCAGGCGAGCGGGAGGACCAACAGGGACCCAGTACTTC CASRRAGGPTGTQYF
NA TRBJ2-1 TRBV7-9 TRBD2 TGTGCCAGCAGCACTAGCGGTAGCTCCTACAATGAGCAGTTCTTC CASSTSGSSYNEQFF
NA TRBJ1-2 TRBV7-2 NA TGTGCCAGCAGCTTAGAAGTCTGGCACCAAGCTAACTATGGCTACACCTTC CASSLEVWHQANYGYTF
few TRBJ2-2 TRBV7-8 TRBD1 TGTGCCAGCAGCTCCTACCCGACTCGGACAGGGGCTAACACCGGGGAGCTGTTTTTT CASSSYPTRTGANTGELFF
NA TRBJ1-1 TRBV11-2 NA TGTGCCAGCAGCTTAAATTCTGGAACAGGAGCTTTCTTT CASSLNSGTGAFF
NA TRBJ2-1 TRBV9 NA TGTGCCAGCAGCGTGGAGCACAATGAGCAGTTCTTC CASSVEHNEQFF
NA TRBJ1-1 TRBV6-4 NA TGTGCCAGCAATAATCCCTCGAACACTGAAGCTTTCTTT CASNNPSNTEAFF
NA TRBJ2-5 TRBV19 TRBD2 TGTGCCAGTAGTGTCACACAGAGGACTAGCGGGAGTGGAGAGACCCAGTACTTC CASSVTQRTSGSGETQYF
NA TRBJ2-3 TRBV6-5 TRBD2 TGTGCCAGCAGTCCACTAGCGGGGGGGACAGATACGCAGTATTTT CASSPLAGGTDTQYF
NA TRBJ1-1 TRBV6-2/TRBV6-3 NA TGTGCCAGCAGTTACTCACTAAACGTACGGTACGCTTTCTTT CASSYSLNVRYAFF
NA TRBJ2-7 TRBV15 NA TGTGCCACCAGCAGAGATATGGAGCAGTACTTC CATSRDMEQYF
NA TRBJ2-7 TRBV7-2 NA TGTGCCAGCAGCTTAGACTACCCCCCCTACGAGCAGTACTTC CASSLDYPPYEQYF
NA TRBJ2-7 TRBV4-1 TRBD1 TGCGCCAGCAGCATCTACCCCCAGGGGGCTATCTACGAGCAGTACTTC CASSIYPQGAIYEQYF
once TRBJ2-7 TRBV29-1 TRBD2 TGCAGCGTTAAACTAGCGGGAGGGCCCTACGAGCAGTACTTC CSVKLAGGPYEQYF
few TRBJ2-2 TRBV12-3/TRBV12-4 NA TGTGCCAGCAGTTTTGAGATCGACGGGGAGCTGTTTTTT CASSFEIDGELFF
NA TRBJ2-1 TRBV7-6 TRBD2 TGTGCCAGCAGCTTAGGACTAGCGGGAGTGCATGAGCAGTTCTTC CASSLGLAGVHEQFF